A selection of T cell receptor beta chains follows, all from one sample in a study of T cells after yellow fever vaccination. Via MiXCR, TCRdb re-called the 5' RACE reads, giving one row per CDR3 protein. The sample records about 320,000 distinct CDR3 sequences, under 15% being singletons. The material sequenced was CD4+ T cells sorted from PBMCs, taken 15 days after the yellow fever booster vaccination. The receptors originated from a man between 18 and 35 years old who received the YFV17D yellow fever vaccine. The CDR3 runs from the conserved cysteine through the conserved F or W. A D gene is named only where the DNA matches it firmly. Size is omitted from some rows. Given values are once, few, many or a class for expanded clones.

j_call v_call clone_size d_call cdr3_nt cdr3_aa
TRBJ1-6 TRBV9 few - TGTGCCAGCAGCGTAGAGGGACCGGGCTTGGTTTCACCCCTCCACTTT CASSVEGPGLVSPLHF
TRBJ1-6 TRBV7-2 - - TGTGCCAGCAGCTTATCAGGGTACAATAATTCACCCCTCCACTTT CASSLSGYNNSPLHF
TRBJ1-5 TRBV4-2 - - TGTGCCAGCAGCCCCCTCGAGGGGAAGAGCAATCAGCCCCAGCATTTT CASSPLEGKSNQPQHF
TRBJ1-1 TRBV5-1 few TRBD1 TGCGCCAGCAGCCTCGGCAGGGACAGAAACATGAACACTGAAGCTTTCTTT CASSLGRDRNMNTEAFF
TRBJ2-5 TRBV7-8 - TRBD2 TGTGCCAGCAGCTTAAAAGCCCATATGATTAGCGGGGAGACCCAGTACTTC CASSLKAHMISGETQYF
TRBJ2-3 TRBV19 few - TGTGCCAGTAGTATCCCCGGGACTTTTACGCAGTATTTT CASSIPGTFTQYF
TRBJ2-3 TRBV11-1 - - TGTGCCAGCAGCTCCTCTTTTCGACAGGGAGGACCTGGGGGTACGCAGTATTTT CASSSSFRQGGPGGTQYF
TRBJ2-3 TRBV12-3/TRBV12-4 many TRBD1 TGTGCCAGCGGATTGCGACAGGGGGATACGCAGTATTTT CASGLRQGDTQYF
TRBJ1-5 TRBV5-1 - - TGCGCCAGCAGCTTGGCGGGACTAACAAATCAGCCCCAGCATTTT CASSLAGLTNQPQHF
TRBJ1-2 TRBV12-3/TRBV12-4 - - TGTGCCAGCAGTTTATGGGGAGACGGTGGCTACACCTTC CASSLWGDGGYTF
TRBJ1-2 TRBV5-1 - - TGCGCCAGCAGCCCAATGGACGATGGCTACACCTTC CASSPMDDGYTF
TRBJ2-3 TRBV5-1 many - TGTGCCAGCAGCTTAGGAGGGGATACGCAGTATTTT CASSLGGDTQYF
TRBJ1-2 TRBV5-6 - TRBD1 TGTGCCAGCAGCCCGGGGACAGTTAATGGCTACACCTTC CASSPGTVNGYTF
TRBJ1-5 TRBV12-3/TRBV12-4 few - TGTGCCAGCAGTTTTGGTGCAGGGGGCAATCAGCCCCAGCATTTT CASSFGAGGNQPQHF
TRBJ1-2 TRBV7-8 many - TGTGCCAGCAGCTTATTAGCGGGGCGCTATGGCTACACCTTC CASSLLAGRYGYTF
TRBJ1-4 TRBV5-1 - - TGCGCCAGCAGCCGAAACTTAAATGAAAAACTGTTTTTT CASSRNLNEKLFF
TRBJ1-2 TRBV12-3/TRBV12-4 few - TGTGCCAGCAGTTTCGGTGAGGGAAACTATGGCTACACCTTC CASSFGEGNYGYTF
TRBJ2-5 TRBV9 - - TGTGCCAGCAGCGTAGCCCCTCGACTGGAGACCCAGTACTTC CASSVAPRLETQYF
TRBJ1-1 TRBV5-1 many TRBD1 TGCGCCAGCAGCTTGGGGGCACAGGGGGCAGGTACTGAAGCTTTCTTT CASSLGAQGAGTEAFF
TRBJ1-5 TRBV7-2 - - TGTGCCAGCAGCTTAGCGTCGGGGGCAACTCAGCCCCAGCATTTT CASSLASGATQPQHF
TRBJ1-5 TRBV6-6 - - TGTGCCAGCAGCTCCCGACAGACCTTAAGCAATCAGCCCCAGCATTTT CASSSRQTLSNQPQHF
TRBJ2-2 TRBV7-9 - - TGTGCCAGCAGCTACGGGGCCGCGAACACCGGGGAGCTGTTTTTT CASSYGAANTGELFF
TRBJ2-2 TRBV21-1 few - TGTGCCAGCAGCCCCTCGGCGCAGGGGAACACCGGGGAGCTGTTTTTT CASSPSAQGNTGELFF
TRBJ1-6 TRBV21-1 few - TGTGCCAGCAGCAAAGATCACAGGGGGCTGTCACCCCTCCACTTT CASSKDHRGLSPLHF
TRBJ1-5 TRBV6-5 few - TGTGCCAGCAGTTACTCGATTGTAGGGGACCAGCCCCAGCATTTT CASSYSIVGDQPQHF
TRBJ1-2 TRBV7-2 - - TGTGCCAGCAGCTTAGCAGAAAACTACTATGGCTACACCTTC CASSLAENYYGYTF
TRBJ2-1 TRBV21-1 - - TGTGCCTCGTTGCCGGAGGGGACACACAATGAGCAGTTCTTC CASLPEGTHNEQFF
TRBJ1-5 TRBV7-2 many - TGTGCCAGCAGCTCGGGCAATCAGCCCCAGCATTTT CASSSGNQPQHF
TRBJ2-3 TRBV12-3/TRBV12-4 many - TGTGCCAGCAGTTCCCAGGAAACAGATACGCAGTATTTT CASSSQETDTQYF
TRBJ2-1 TRBV18 many - TGTGCCAGCTCACCTAGAGATTACAATGAGCAGTTCTTC CASSPRDYNEQFF
TRBJ2-5 TRBV9 few - TGTGCCAGCAGCCCCACCGCACTAGGGAGCCAAGAGACCCAGTACTTC CASSPTALGSQETQYF
TRBJ2-6 TRBV5-1 few - TGCGCCAGCAGCTTCACAGGGAGCGGGGCCAACGTCCTGACTTTC CASSFTGSGANVLTF
TRBJ1-1 TRBV12-3/TRBV12-4 - TRBD1 TGTGCCAGCAGTCTACACCCAGCGAACAGGGGGCGTTGGGGGACTGAAGCTTTCTTT CASSLHPANRGRWGTEAFF
TRBJ1-3 TRBV4-1 - - TGCGCCAGCAGCCAACTACCTCCTCCTGGAAACACCATATATTTT CASSQLPPPGNTIYF
TRBJ2-7 TRBV10-3 many TRBD1 TGTGCCATCAGCCCCCGGGACAGGGGATACGAGCAGTACTTC CAISPRDRGYEQYF
TRBJ2-5 TRBV4-3 few TRBD2 TGCGCCAGCAGCCAAACCCTAGCGGACCAAGAGACCCAGTACTTC CASSQTLADQETQYF
TRBJ1-3 TRBV27 few - TGTGCCAGCGCCATCCGAGGGCAGCTACTCTCTGGAAACACCATATATTTT CASAIRGQLLSGNTIYF
TRBJ2-5 TRBV9 few - TGTGCCAGCAGCGTAGAAGGGGGAATGTACCAAGAGACCCAGTACTTC CASSVEGGMYQETQYF
TRBJ2-7 TRBV7-6 - TRBD2 TGTGCCAGCAGCCCCAGCGGGGGAGGGCTCTCCTACGAGCAGTACTTC CASSPSGGGLSYEQYF
TRBJ2-1 TRBV12-3/TRBV12-4 - - TGTGCCAGCAGTTTGGACGGGCATGAGCAGTTCTTC CASSLDGHEQFF
TRBJ2-3 TRBV7-3 - TRBD2 TGTGCCAGCAGCTTATTGGCTAGCGGGTATTCCACAGATACGCAGTATTTT CASSLLASGYSTDTQYF
TRBJ2-3 TRBV29-1 - TRBD2 TGCAGCGTTGACAGCGGGGCGCAGTATTTT CSVDSGAQYF
TRBJ2-2 TRBV6-2/TRBV6-3 few TRBD2 TGTGCCAGCAGTTACCCGACTAGCGGGGGCAATGGGGAGCTGTTTTTT CASSYPTSGGNGELFF
TRBJ1-1 TRBV4-3 many TRBD1 TGCGCCAGCTCGCGCACAGGGGGCACTGAAGCTTTCTTT CASSRTGGTEAFF
TRBJ1-4 TRBV10-3 few TRBD1 TGTGCCATCAGTGAACCGACAGGGGGTGTTGAAAAACTGTTTTTT CAISEPTGGVEKLFF
TRBJ2-5 TRBV7-9 few TRBD2 TGTGCCAGCAGGCCGGGGGGGCCCCAAGAGACCCAGTACTTC CASRPGGPQETQYF
TRBJ1-1 TRBV10-2 - - TGCGCCAGCGGAACCACAGACCTCATCGGAGCTTTCTTT CASGTTDLIGAFF
TRBJ1-2 TRBV6-6 few TRBD1 TGTGCCAGTTCGGGACAGGGGGCTAACTATGGCTACACCTTC CASSGQGANYGYTF
TRBJ1-5 TRBV6-5 - - TGTGCCAGCAGTTACTCAGCGCCAATGGGCAATCAGCCCCAGCATTTT CASSYSAPMGNQPQHF
TRBJ1-2 TRBV4-2 few - TGTGCCAGCAGGAGGGACCTCTATGGCTACACCTTC CASRRDLYGYTF
TRBJ2-5 TRBV6-5 - TRBD2 TGTGCCAGCAGAACCTCCGGGACTAGCGGGGGCCGGGGGACCCAGTACTTC CASRTSGTSGGRGTQYF
TRBJ2-2 TRBV3-1 few - TGTGCCAGCACGCGGGCCGGGGAGCTGTTTTTT CASTRAGELFF
TRBJ1-5 TRBV7-2 - - TGTGCCAGCAGCTTAAGAGGGTGGGGCCGTAGCAATCAGCCCCAGCATTTT CASSLRGWGRSNQPQHF
TRBJ2-5 TRBV4-2 few - TGTGCCAGCAGCCAAGAGTCCCCACAGGGTGGTGGGGAGACCCAGTACTTC CASSQESPQGGGETQYF